The sequence of this T cell receptor (beta chain) was determined in a study of T-cell reconstitution after alpha-beta-depleted transplantation in children. The CDR3 totals 12 residues. Trimming removed 2 bases at V and 2 bases at J, with 2 bases between. Germline V gene lookup returns CDR1 MNHEY and CDR2 SVGAGI. Preparation of the TCRbeta library was carried out with unique molecular identifiers. TCRdb called the PCR reads again in MiXCR, with one record for every CDR3 protein. The table lists hundreds of thousands of distinct CDR3 sequences, around 16% of them singletons. Sequencing used PBMCs, mostly from graft donor cells, obtained 360 days after TCRalphabeta/CD19-depleted stem cell transplant. The TCR sequence derives from a boy under three years old who had a stem cell transplant for Wiskott-Aldrich syndrome, so the T cells may come from the graft donor. V gene TRBV6-5 combines with J gene TRBJ2-3; no definite D call. The CDR3 DNA reads TGTGCCAGCAGTTACGACACAGATACGCAGTATTTT. Translation gives CASSYDTDTQYF.